The 17 T cell receptor beta chains in this list originate from one sample, sequenced in a study of regulatory and conventional T cells in RAG deficiency. The sorted regulatory T cells were CD4+, CD25-high and CD127-low, with genomic DNA sequenced. Libraries were prepared by immunoSEQ multiplex PCR; TCRdb keeps only in-frame clonotypes and omits some of them. The data show tens of thousands of clones, around nine tenths seen once. The data also belong to a second study, concerning regulatory T cells. That report notes: Amplification used 52 TRBV primers and 13 TRBJ primers.

The sequenced sample was Tregs sorted from blood. These receptors all come from a human donor in good health.

This chain uses TRBV19 with TRBJ1-2; the match to TRBD1 covers 9 bases. The CDR3 totals 19 residues. Germline CDR1 and CDR2: LNHDA and SQIVND (reference sequence). V lost 3 bases, J lost 0 bases, and 14 bases stayed unmatched. The CDR3 loop reads CASSIQTGTGTLANYGYTF. The CDR3 DNA is TGTGCCAGTAGTATCCAAACCGGGACAGGGACTTTAGCTAACTATGGCTACACCTTC.

This clone has only one observation. This chain joins TRBV5-6 and TRBJ1-1, with 9 bases that match TRBD1. The CDR3 spans 14 residues. J gave up 5 bases and V 4 bases, and 6 bases lay outside the gene matches. The germline V gene has CDR1 SGHDT and CDR2 YYEEEE. The CDR3 DNA reads TGTGCCAGCAGCCAACAGGACAGGGGAACTGAAGCTTTCTTT. This codes for CASSQQDRGTEAFF.

In its sample, this clone was seen once. The chain links TRBV12-1 to TRBJ2-7. TRBV12-1 is described as a pseudogene. This CDR3 has 13 amino acids. Here the CDR3 reads CASSSKGYYEQYF. The CDR3 DNA sequence: TGTGCCAGCAGCTCCAAGGGATACTACGAGCAGTACTTC.

This clone came up a few times. This chain links TRBV7-2 with TRBJ1-3; D call uncertain. Germline V CDR1 and CDR2: SGHTA, FQGNSA. The V end was cut by 4 bases, the J end by 0 bases, with 10 bases between. The CDR3 contains 15 residues. CDR3 in amino acids: CASSSRSYSGNTIYF. CDR3 in DNA: TGTGCCAGCAGCTCTCGTTCCTACTCTGGAAACACCATATATTTT.

The chain uses TRBV19 and TRBJ1-4; a possible D gene is TRBD1 (6 bases). V dropped 6 bases and J dropped 10 bases, with 15 bases sitting between them. Germline V gene data show CDR1 as LNHDA and CDR2 as SQIVND (reference sequence). This CDR3 is built from 13 residues. Here the CDR3 reads CASSPTGLVKLFF. In nucleotides, the CDR3 is TGTGCCAGTAGCCCAACAGGGCTTGTAAAACTGTTTTTT.

The chain uses TRBV7-9 and TRBJ2-7, with D perhaps being TRBD1 or TRBD2 (5 bases each). The CDR3 runs to 14 residues. V was shortened by 1 base and J by 6 bases, with 13 bases between the two germline ends. From germline, CDR1 is SEHNR and CDR2 FQNEAQ (reference sequence). The CDR3, as DNA: TGTGCCAGCAGCTTAGATGGGCAGGGAGCCGAGCAGTACTTC. Translation: CASSLDGQGAEQYF.

This chain links TRBV29-1 with TRBJ2-1; TRBD2 matches at 13 bases. CDR3 size: 17 residues. V was pared by 7 bases and J by 9 bases, with 18 bases of the junction left unmatched. Germline CDR1 SQVTM, CDR2 ANQGSEA. CDR3 coding DNA: TGCAGCGCCCAAAGAACTAGCGGGGGGGCCCTTATCAGTGAGCAGTTCTTC. Translated: CSAQRTSGGALISEQFF.

This clone was seen just once. V is TRBV29-1 and J is TRBJ1-2, with D perhaps matching TRBD1 (6 bases). The germline gives CDR1 SQVTM, CDR2 ANQGSEA. The CDR3 consists of 14 residues. The ends were cut back, 7 bases at V and 1 base at J, with 16 bases in the middle. CDR3 amino acids: CSAARKQGNYGYTF. The CDR3 DNA reads TGCAGCGCCGCGAGAAAACAGGGTAACTATGGCTACACCTTC.

The rearrangement uses TRBV9 and TRBJ2-3; a possible D gene is TRBD2 (6 bases). Germline-derived CDR1 and CDR2 are SGDLS and YYNGEE. V dropped 2 bases and J dropped 4 bases, with 8 bases sitting between them. The length of the CDR3 is 13 residues. The CDR3 region is CASSVPGADTQYF. The CDR3 DNA reads as TGTGCCAGCAGCGTTCCGGGGGCAGATACGCAGTATTTT.

This chain links TRBV7-6 with TRBJ1-5; D is perhaps TRBD1 (5 bases). Germline CDR1 reads SGHVS; CDR2 reads FNYEAQ. The CDR3 consists of 14 residues. V was cut by 1 base and J by 4 bases, with 8 bases left in between. CDR3 protein: CASSLGGGNQPQHF. DNA for the CDR3: TGTGCCAGCAGCTTAGGGGGGGGGAATCAGCCCCAGCATTTT.

The chain recombines TRBV6-5 with TRBJ1-5; D is unclear. This CDR3 contains 12 residues. Per germline, CDR1 MNHEY and CDR2 SVGAGI. Trimming removed 6 bases at V and 0 bases at J, with 3 bases between. The DNA of the CDR3 is TGTGCCAGCAGCAATAGCAATCAGCCCCAGCATTTT. Its protein is CASSNSNQPQHF.

By proportion, this clone is medium-sized. The J gene is TRBJ1-5, the V gene TRBV4-1; 10 bases are shared with TRBD1. In germline, CDR1 is MGHRA, CDR2 YSYEKL. V gave up 1 base and J gave up 5 bases; unmatched junction bases: 11. This CDR3 comprises 18 residues. The CDR3 protein is CASSQVVGTGAGHQPQHF. The DNA for the CDR3 is TGCGCCAGCAGCCAAGTTGTAGGGACAGGGGCCGGGCATCAGCCCCAGCATTTT.

The genes are TRBV5-1 and TRBJ1-6; D gene ambiguous. Germline CDR1 SGHRS, CDR2 YFSETQ. The V gene lost 1 base and the J gene lost 10 bases, with 12 bases spanning the gap. This CDR3 is 14 amino acids long. The CDR3 loop is CASSLFRGDSPLHF. CDR3 sequence (DNA): TGCGCCAGCAGCTTGTTCCGGGGAGACTCACCCCTCCACTTT.

The count of this clone is one. The rearrangement links TRBV23-1 to TRBJ1-5; no clear D. TRBV23-1 qualifies as an ORF whose function is uncertain. V dropped 6 bases and J dropped 0 bases, with 15 bases sitting between them. This CDR3 comprises 16 residues. The CDR3 region is CASSLRHYSSNQPQHF. The CDR3 nucleotides read TGCGCCAGCAGCCTCAGACATTACTCTAGCAATCAGCCCCAGCATTTT.

The chain carries TRBV18 and TRBJ2-7, with D unresolved. This CDR3 spans 14 amino acids. Germline V gene sequence: CDR1 KGHSH, CDR2 LQKENI. The V end lost 0 bases, the J end lost 2 bases, and 8 bases lay between the germline ends. The CDR3 reads CASSPPSLAYEQYF. Written as DNA, the CDR3 is TGTGCCAGCTCACCACCGAGTCTAGCCTACGAGCAGTACTTC.

V gene TRBV18 combines with J gene TRBJ1-1; D unresolved. CDR1 is KGHSH and CDR2 is LQKENI in the germline V gene. Trimming pared 3 bases from V and 0 bases from J, leaving 8 bases between. CDR3 size: 14 residues. The CDR3 DNA reads TGTGCCAGCTCACCTGGGCAGTTGAACACTGAAGCTTTCTTT. Translation gives CASSPGQLNTEAFF.

The rearrangement uses TRBV27 and TRBJ1-2; unclear D gene. V was shortened by 7 bases and J by 4 bases, with 19 bases between the two germline ends. The CDR3 has 15 residues. Looked up from germline, CDR1 is MNHEY and CDR2 is SMNVEV (reference sequence). CDR3 region: CASNPFAGKPYGYTF. In DNA, the CDR3 is TGTGCCAGCAATCCGTTTGCCGGGAAACCCTATGGCTACACCTTC.